This T cell receptor (beta chain) came from a study of T cell changes during pregnancy in multiple sclerosis. Some clones are missing from TCRdb's copy, which holds only in-frame ones; the method was immunoSEQ multiplex PCR. The sample has roughly 93,000 clones; about 91% are singletons. The table lists this clone with a few counts. CDR3 length equals 15 residues. Germline V gives CDR1 MGHRA, CDR2 YSYEKL. Trimming removed 4 bases from V and 3 bases from J; junction bases left unmatched: 5. The sequence was obtained from a female donor in good health, enrolled as a control in a pregnancy study. The sample was peripheral blood, taken after pregnancy. V gene TRBV4-1 combines with J gene TRBJ1-1; 10 nucleotides line up with TRBD1. The CDR3 loop reads CASSLGQGWDTEAFF. CDR3 bases: TGCGCCAGCAGCCTGGGACAGGGGTGGGACACTGAAGCTTTCTTT.